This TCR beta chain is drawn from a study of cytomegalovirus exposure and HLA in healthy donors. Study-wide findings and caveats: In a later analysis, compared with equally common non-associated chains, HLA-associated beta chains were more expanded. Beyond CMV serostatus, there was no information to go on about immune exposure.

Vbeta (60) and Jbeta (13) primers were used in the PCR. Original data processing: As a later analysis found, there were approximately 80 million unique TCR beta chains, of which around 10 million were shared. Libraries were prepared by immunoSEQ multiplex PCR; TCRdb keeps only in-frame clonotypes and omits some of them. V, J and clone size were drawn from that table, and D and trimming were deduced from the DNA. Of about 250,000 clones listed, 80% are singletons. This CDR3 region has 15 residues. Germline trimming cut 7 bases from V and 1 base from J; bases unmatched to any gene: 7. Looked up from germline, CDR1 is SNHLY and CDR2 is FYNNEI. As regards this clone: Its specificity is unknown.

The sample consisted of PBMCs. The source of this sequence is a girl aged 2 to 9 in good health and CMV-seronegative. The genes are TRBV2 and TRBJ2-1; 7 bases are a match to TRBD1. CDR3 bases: TGTGCCAGCACCGTTGACAGGGCTTCCTACAATGAGCAGTTCTTC. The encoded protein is CASTVDRASYNEQFF. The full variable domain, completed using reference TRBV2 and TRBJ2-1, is EPEVTQTPSHQVTQMGQEVILRCVPISNHLYFYWYRQILGQKVEFLVSFYNNEISEKSEIFDDQFSVERPDGSNFTLKIRSTKLEDSAMYFCASTVDRASYNEQFFGPGTRLTVL.